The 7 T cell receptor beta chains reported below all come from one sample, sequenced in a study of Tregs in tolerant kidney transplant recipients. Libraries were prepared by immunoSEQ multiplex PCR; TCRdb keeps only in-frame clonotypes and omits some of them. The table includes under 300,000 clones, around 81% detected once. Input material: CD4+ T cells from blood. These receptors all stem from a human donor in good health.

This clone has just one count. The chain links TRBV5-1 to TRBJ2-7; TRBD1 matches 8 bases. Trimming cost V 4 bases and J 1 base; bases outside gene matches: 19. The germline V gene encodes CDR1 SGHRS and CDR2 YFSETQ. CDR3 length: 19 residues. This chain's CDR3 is CASSPVAGQAPRGSYEQYF. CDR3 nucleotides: TGCGCCAGCAGCCCCGTCGCGGGACAGGCCCCGCGGGGTTCCTACGAGCAGTACTTC.

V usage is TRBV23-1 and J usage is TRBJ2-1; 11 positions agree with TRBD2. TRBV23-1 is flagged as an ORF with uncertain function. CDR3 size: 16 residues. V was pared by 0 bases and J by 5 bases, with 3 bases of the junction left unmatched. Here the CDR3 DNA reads TGCGCCAGCAGTCAATCCGGGACTAGCGGCAACAATGAGCAGTTCTTC. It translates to CASSQSGTSGNNEQFF.

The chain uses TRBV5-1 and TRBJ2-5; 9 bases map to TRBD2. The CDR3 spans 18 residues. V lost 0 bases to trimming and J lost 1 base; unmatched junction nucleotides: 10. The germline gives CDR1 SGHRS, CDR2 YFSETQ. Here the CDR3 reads CASSLGTLAGGTQETQYF. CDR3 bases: TGCGCCAGCAGCTTGGGTACGTTGGCGGGAGGGACCCAAGAGACCCAGTACTTC.

The chain's CDR3 is CDAGDANTEAFF. In DNA form, the CDR3 reads TGTGACGCAGGGGATGCGAACACTGAAGCTTTCTTT. V gene TRBV6-6 combines with J gene TRBJ1-1, with D possibly TRBD1 on 6 matching bases. This CDR3 comprises 12 residues. Germline assignment: CDR1 MNHNY and CDR2 SVGAGI (reference sequence).

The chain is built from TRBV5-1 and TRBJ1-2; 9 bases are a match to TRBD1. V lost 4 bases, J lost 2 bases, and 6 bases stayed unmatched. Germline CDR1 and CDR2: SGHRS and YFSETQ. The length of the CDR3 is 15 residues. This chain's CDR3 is CASSGSGTGNYGYTF. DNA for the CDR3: TGCGCCAGCAGCGGGAGCGGGACAGGGAACTATGGCTACACCTTC.

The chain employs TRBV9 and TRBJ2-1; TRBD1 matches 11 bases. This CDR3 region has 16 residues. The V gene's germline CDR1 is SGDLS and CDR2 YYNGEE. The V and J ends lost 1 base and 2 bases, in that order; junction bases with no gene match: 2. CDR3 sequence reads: CASSVRTGGAYNEQFF. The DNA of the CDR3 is TGTGCCAGCAGCGTAAGGACAGGGGGCGCCTACAATGAGCAGTTCTTC.

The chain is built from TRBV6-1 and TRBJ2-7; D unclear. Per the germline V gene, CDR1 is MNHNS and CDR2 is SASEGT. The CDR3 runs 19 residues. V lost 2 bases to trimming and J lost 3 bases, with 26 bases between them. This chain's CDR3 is CASSELTDWSLLGHYEQYF. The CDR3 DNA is TGTGCCAGCAGTGAATTAACAGATTGGTCCCTCCTCGGGCACTACGAGCAGTACTTC.